This TCR beta chain is drawn from a study of control samples from healthy donors and cancer patients. Produced via immunoSEQ multiplex PCR; TCRdb's table is partial and in-frame only. The sample gives approximately 170,000 clones, 70% to 90% of which show up once; around 5% is in the top ten. V lost 3 bases, J lost 6 bases, and 15 bases lay in between. The CDR3 is 15 residues long. Germline V lookup: CDR1 MDHEN, CDR2 SYDVKM. This sequence originates from a woman in her twenties or thirties in good health. Specimen: blood. This sequence joins TRBV28 and TRBJ1-5; D gene unclear. The chain's CDR3 is CASSFGSGTSQPQHF. DNA for the CDR3: TGTGCCAGCAGTTTTGGTTCGGGCACCAGTCAGCCCCAGCATTTT.